This T cell receptor (beta chain) was documented in a study of T-cell memory formation after mild COVID-19 (dated by TCRdb to the early 2020s). Some background on the complete study: TCR sequence clusters from the two donors were found to be largely donor specific. T-cell clones expanding and contracting after mild COVID-19 in a couple of donors were tracked by longitudinal TCRalpha and TCRbeta repertoire sequencing. The cohort was made up of two young adult volunteers, one female and one male, who were previously healthy. The research as a whole found: From day 15 to 85, contracting clones showed balanced CD4/CD8 phenotypes, whereas a second wave of clones that expanded from day 15 to 37 leaned towards CD4+. Some responding clones were detected in pre-infection memory, which suggested that pre-existing cross-reactive memory T cells had joined the SARS-CoV-2 response. The study included only a couple of mild cases, and larger cohorts that include severe cases with pre-infection samples were judged to be necessary. Whether the second-wave clones peaking on day 37 were SARS-CoV-2 specific was not confirmed. Contracting CD4+ clones were found mainly in CM and EM memory subsets, while CD8+ clones were enriched in EMRA.

Ficoll-Paque density gradient centrifugation was the method used to isolate PBMCs. CDR1 and CDR2 were assigned from the germline V gene as SGHTA and FQGNSA. Including cysteine and phenylalanine, the CDR3 has 14 amino acids. Just CDR3 DNA is preserved here, 42 bases in frame from base 1. V has 5 bases trimmed and J has 7 bases trimmed; junction bases matching no gene number 3. The sequencing machine was an Illumina NovaSeq 6000. TCRalpha and TCRbeta cDNA libraries were constructed by 5'RACE with constant-segment primers, with sample barcodes and unique molecular identifiers being introduced. RNA was extracted from every sample with Trizol reagent. The libraries were amplified in two PCR steps, and the second step added a second sample barcode and Illumina TruSeq adapters. Libraries were sequenced on an Illumina NovaSeq with 2 x 150 bp paired-end reads. In the source study's methods: Reads were demultiplexed and collapsed into UMI-guided consensus sequences with migec v1.2.7. With mixcr v2.1.11, UMI consensuses were aligned to TRA and TRB V and J templates and assembled into clonotypes. A clonotype was counted as expanded or contracted only when both edgeR and NoisET called the clonotype significant, with the noise models trained on biological replicates. For edgeR calls, a false discovery rate-adjusted p below 0.01 and a log2 fold-change threshold of 1 were applied. As an exploratory analysis of dynamics, PCA with hierarchical clustering was applied to max-normalized trajectories of the 1000 most abundant clonotypes. Separately sequenced CD4+ and CD8+ repertoires were used to assign the CD4 or CD8 phenotype of responding clones. The raw public reads went through TCRdb reprocessing: fastp at Q25, MiXCR clone calling, in-frame beta chains kept. Every distinct CDR3 protein forms one entry, paired with its most common genes and DNA. What appears here as the V and J calls and clone size reflects TCRdb's work, not the paper's. The sample table contains about 200,000 distinct CDR3 sequences; only one count was recorded for under 20% of them. Just over 2% of the sample comes from the top ten.

As regards this clonotype: Its antigen is still unknown. Base qualities were left out, and no much larger clone turns up one base away.

The source material was PBMCs or a T cell subset sorted from them (not recorded which). The chain uses TRBV7-2 and TRBJ2-7; TRBD2 agrees with 15 junctional bases. The source of this sequence is an adult woman who had mild COVID-19 (a few samples of this study predate the infection). The sample titles of this study are shuffled in the database, so cell type and time point are left out; the donor was told from shared clones. CDR3 loop: CASSQGLAGGEQYF. The sequenced DNA: TGTGCCAGCAGCCAGGGACTAGCGGGAGGTGAGCAGTACTTC.